This T cell receptor beta chain was captured in a study of T cells in Graves' hyperthyroidism and ophthalmopathy. TCR beta CDR3 region amplification was performed from RNA transcripts. The HTBI primer set drove a first-round RT-PCR of the TCR CDR3. TCRdb reanalysed the multiplex PCR reads using MiXCR and keeps one entry per CDR3 protein. The table shows hundreds of thousands of distinct CDR3 sequences, with approximately 24% occurring only once. The sequencing input was blood. This clonotype was sampled from a woman aged 40 to 50 with Graves' ophthalmopathy.

The CDR3 DNA is TGTGCCAGCAGCAACTCCTGGACAGGGGGGGAGACCCAGTACTTC. This encodes CASSNSWTGGETQYF. The chain is built from TRBV6-2 or TRBV6-3 and TRBJ2-5; 10 nucleotides line up with TRBD1. This CDR3 is 15 amino acids long. The V gene end was trimmed by 6 bases and the J gene end by 5 bases; junction bases not matched to a gene: 9. In germline, CDR1 is MNHEY, CDR2 SVGEGT.